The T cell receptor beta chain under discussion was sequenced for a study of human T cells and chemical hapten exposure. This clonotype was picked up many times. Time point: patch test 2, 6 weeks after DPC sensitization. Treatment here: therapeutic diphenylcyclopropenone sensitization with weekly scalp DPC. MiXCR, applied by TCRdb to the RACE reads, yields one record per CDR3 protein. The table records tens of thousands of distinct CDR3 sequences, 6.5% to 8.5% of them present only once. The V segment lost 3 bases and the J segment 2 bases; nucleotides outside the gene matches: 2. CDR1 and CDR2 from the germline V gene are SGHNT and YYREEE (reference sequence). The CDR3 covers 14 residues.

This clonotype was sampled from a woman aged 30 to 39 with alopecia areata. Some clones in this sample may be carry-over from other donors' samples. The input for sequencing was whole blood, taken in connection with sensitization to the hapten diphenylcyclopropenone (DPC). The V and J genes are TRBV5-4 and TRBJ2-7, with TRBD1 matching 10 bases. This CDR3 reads CASSSGQGAYEQYF. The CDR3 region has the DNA TGTGCCAGCAGCTCCGGACAGGGGGCCTACGAGCAGTACTTC.